These T cell receptor beta chains were read from a single sample in a study of T cells in Graves' hyperthyroidism and ophthalmopathy. TCRdb ran MiXCR on the multiplex PCR reads and lists one entry per CDR3 protein. The sample records about 600,000 distinct CDR3 sequences, around 15% being singletons. Sequencing was done on a sample of blood. The source is a woman between 35 and 50 years old with Graves' ophthalmopathy. Each CDR3 is given with its conserved first and last residue. D genes are given only for firm matches. Clone sizes are given selectively: once, few, many, or a class where the clone is expanded.

clone size: many; D gene: TRBD1; J gene: TRBJ2-5; V gene: TRBV20-1; CDR3 protein: CSAPRTGLGETQYF; CDR3 DNA: TGCAGTGCTCCCCGGACAGGCTTAGGAGAGACCCAGTACTTC
clone size: many; D gene: -; J gene: TRBJ1-3; V gene: TRBV2; CDR3 protein: CASSLAQTVSGNTIYF; CDR3 DNA: TGTGCCAGCAGTTTGGCACAGACAGTCTCTGGAAACACCATATATTTT
clone size: many; D gene: -; J gene: TRBJ2-3; V gene: TRBV29-1; CDR3 protein: CSVADGSTDTQYF; CDR3 DNA: TGCAGCGTTGCTGACGGGAGTACAGATACGCAGTATTTT
clone size: -; D gene: -; J gene: TRBJ1-3; V gene: TRBV10-3; CDR3 protein: CAVRDSGNTIYF; CDR3 DNA: TGTGCAGTTCGGGACTCTGGAAACACCATATATTTT
clone size: many; D gene: -; J gene: TRBJ1-6; V gene: TRBV7-9; CDR3 protein: CASTNPGGDSPLHF; CDR3 DNA: TGTGCCAGCACCAACCCCGGGGGGGACTCACCCCTCCACTTT
clone size: -; D gene: -; J gene: TRBJ1-3; V gene: TRBV3-1; CDR3 protein: CASSQVPGRNTIYF; CDR3 DNA: TGTGCCAGCAGCCAAGTTCCGGGCAGAAACACCATATATTTT
clone size: -; D gene: -; J gene: TRBJ1-4; V gene: TRBV6-1; CDR3 protein: CASSDQGHWADEKLFF; CDR3 DNA: TGTGCCAGCAGTGATCAGGGCCATTGGGCGGACGAAAAACTGTTTTTT
clone size: -; D gene: TRBD1; J gene: TRBJ1-2; V gene: TRBV12-3/TRBV12-4; CDR3 protein: CASSYPGTGSMSGYTF; CDR3 DNA: TGTGCCAGCAGTTACCCCGGGACAGGCTCTATGAGCGGCTACACCTTC
clone size: -; D gene: TRBD2; J gene: TRBJ2-7; V gene: TRBV7-3; CDR3 protein: CASSPQPIAGNYEQYF; CDR3 DNA: TGTGCCAGCAGCCCCCAACCCATAGCGGGGAACTACGAGCAGTACTTC
clone size: -; D gene: -; J gene: TRBJ2-2; V gene: TRBV20-1; CDR3 protein: CSARDPGLDTGELFF; CDR3 DNA: TGCAGTGCTAGAGATCCGGGGTTGGACACCGGGGAGCTGTTTTTT
clone size: many; D gene: TRBD1; J gene: TRBJ1-2; V gene: TRBV27; CDR3 protein: CASSRDRVQGYTF; CDR3 DNA: TGTGCCAGCAGTCGGGACAGGGTGCAAGGCTACACCTTC
clone size: many; D gene: -; J gene: TRBJ1-1; V gene: TRBV18; CDR3 protein: CASSPSHGMNTEAFF; CDR3 DNA: TGTGCCAGCTCACCGAGCCACGGAATGAACACTGAAGCTTTCTTT
clone size: -; D gene: -; J gene: TRBJ1-4; V gene: TRBV12-3/TRBV12-4; CDR3 protein: CASSPTVTFEKLFF; CDR3 DNA: TGTGCCAGCAGCCCGACCGTTACATTCGAAAAACTGTTTTTT
clone size: few; D gene: -; J gene: TRBJ2-2; V gene: TRBV6-1; CDR3 protein: CASSGRVNTGELFF; CDR3 DNA: TGTGCCAGCAGTGGAAGGGTAAACACCGGGGAGCTGTTTTTT
clone size: -; D gene: TRBD2; J gene: TRBJ2-2; V gene: TRBV2; CDR3 protein: CASSETGGRRGTGELFF; CDR3 DNA: TGTGCCAGCAGTGAGACGGGGGGGCGGCGAGGCACCGGGGAGCTGTTTTTT
clone size: many; D gene: -; J gene: TRBJ1-5; V gene: TRBV6-5; CDR3 protein: CASSYSAFGGVQPQHF; CDR3 DNA: TGTGCCAGCAGTTACTCCGCTTTTGGAGGTGTTCAGCCCCAGCATTTT
clone size: many; D gene: -; J gene: TRBJ2-7; V gene: TRBV30; CDR3 protein: CAWSVLRGNEQYF; CDR3 DNA: TGTGCCTGGAGTGTACTTAGAGGGAACGAGCAGTACTTC
clone size: many; D gene: TRBD2; J gene: TRBJ2-1; V gene: TRBV27; CDR3 protein: CASSQGAGVLYNEQFF; CDR3 DNA: TGTGCCAGCAGTCAAGGGGCGGGAGTTTTGTACAATGAGCAGTTCTTC
clone size: many; D gene: TRBD1; J gene: TRBJ2-3; V gene: TRBV2; CDR3 protein: CASSEGQGVRDTQYF; CDR3 DNA: TGTGCCAGCAGTGAAGGACAGGGCGTTAGAGATACGCAGTATTTT
clone size: many; D gene: TRBD1; J gene: TRBJ2-4; V gene: TRBV6-1; CDR3 protein: CASSGQGTKNIQYF; CDR3 DNA: TGTGCCAGCAGTGGACAGGGGACCAAAAACATTCAGTACTTC
clone size: many; D gene: -; J gene: TRBJ2-3; V gene: TRBV3-1; CDR3 protein: CASSPWADTQYF; CDR3 DNA: TGTGCCAGCAGCCCCTGGGCGGATACGCAGTATTTT
clone size: many; D gene: -; J gene: TRBJ2-5; V gene: TRBV7-8; CDR3 protein: CASSSGHRQETQYF; CDR3 DNA: TGTGCCAGCAGCTCGGGACATCGACAAGAGACCCAGTACTTC
clone size: many; D gene: -; J gene: TRBJ2-7; V gene: TRBV6-6; CDR3 protein: CASSYRSGPYEQYF; CDR3 DNA: TGTGCCAGCAGTTACCGATCGGGACCCTACGAGCAGTACTTC
clone size: many; D gene: -; J gene: TRBJ2-1; V gene: TRBV6-1; CDR3 protein: CASSTGTGTYNEQFF; CDR3 DNA: TGTGCCAGCAGCACTGGGACGGGGACCTACAATGAGCAGTTCTTC
clone size: few; D gene: -; J gene: TRBJ1-2; V gene: TRBV27; CDR3 protein: CASSSGLFNYGYTF; CDR3 DNA: TGTGCCAGCAGTTCGGGACTTTTTAACTATGGCTACACCTTC